A selection of T cell receptor beta chains follows, all from one sample in a study of T-cell reconstitution after alpha-beta-depleted transplantation in children. Each CDR3 protein gets one entry after TCRdb re-called the PCR reads with MiXCR. The sample carries about 980,000 distinct CDR3 sequences, around 30% recorded once. The material was PBMCs, mostly from graft donor cells, obtained 360 days after TCRalphabeta/CD19-depleted stem cell transplant. The receptors here all came from a boy under three years old who had a stem cell transplant for SCID, so the T cells may come from the graft donor. Both conserved end residues are part of each CDR3. D genes are given only for firm matches. Rows give clone size only sometimes, using once, few, many, or a class for an expanded clone.

J gene,clone size,V gene,D gene,CDR3 length,CDR3 protein,CDR3 DNA
TRBJ2-3,-,TRBV20-1,-,16,CSARHPTESSTDTQYF,TGCAGTGCTCGCCACCCGACCGAGTCTAGCACAGATACGCAGTATTTT
TRBJ1-5,-,TRBV12-3/TRBV12-4,-,16,CASNPGWGVGNQPQHF,TGTGCCAGCAACCCAGGTTGGGGGGTCGGCAATCAGCCCCAGCATTTT
TRBJ2-5,-,TRBV10-2,-,13,CASSDGVQETQYF,TGCGCCAGCAGTGATGGTGTCCAAGAGACCCAGTACTTC
TRBJ2-4,-,TRBV5-5,-,14,CASSVHSSKNIQYF,TGTGCCAGCAGTGTGCACTCCTCCAAAAACATTCAGTACTTC
TRBJ1-6,few,TRBV13,-,12,CASSTTGSPLHF,TGTGCCAGCAGCACAACCGGTTCACCCCTCCACTTT
TRBJ2-7,-,TRBV5-1,TRBD2,17,CASRPGLAGGNVNEQYF,TGCGCCAGCAGACCGGGACTAGCGGGGGGGAACGTGAACGAGCAGTACTTC
TRBJ2-1,-,TRBV4-3,-,19,CASSQDGGGNLGSYNEQFF,TGCGCCAGCAGCCAAGATGGTGGGGGCAACCTGGGCTCCTACAATGAGCAGTTCTTC
TRBJ2-5,-,TRBV7-3,TRBD2,15,CASSLKGTSGETQYF,TGTGCCAGCAGCTTAAAGGGGACTAGCGGAGAGACCCAGTACTTC
TRBJ2-7,-,TRBV2,-,12,CALNGADYEQYF,TGTGCCCTAAACGGGGCGGACTACGAGCAGTACTTC
TRBJ1-1,-,TRBV19,-,16,CASSPSWGMKNTEAFF,TGTGCCAGTAGTCCTTCCTGGGGGATGAAGAACACTGAAGCTTTCTTT
TRBJ1-1,-,TRBV12-3/TRBV12-4,-,15,CASSLDPGALGEAFF,TGTGCCAGCAGTTTAGATCCAGGGGCGCTGGGCGAAGCTTTCTTT
TRBJ2-1,few,TRBV15,TRBD2,19,CATSAPLGRVVKKYNEQFF,TGTGCCACCAGCGCTCCCCTGGGGAGGGTCGTAAAAAAATACAATGAGCAGTTCTTC
TRBJ2-2,few,TRBV7-3,-,15,CASSLNSPRSGELFF,TGTGCCAGCAGCTTAAATTCCCCAAGGTCTGGGGAGCTGTTTTTT
TRBJ2-3,few,TRBV29-1,-,11,CSVEKGDTQYF,TGCAGCGTTGAAAAGGGAGATACGCAGTATTTT
TRBJ1-2,few,TRBV7-8,TRBD1,13,CASSEDRSYGYTF,TGTGCCAGCAGCGAGGACAGGAGCTATGGCTACACCTTC
TRBJ2-1,-,TRBV29-1,TRBD1,15,CSVGGTGVNYNEQFF,TGCAGCGTTGGGGGGACAGGGGTAAACTACAATGAGCAGTTCTTC
TRBJ1-6,-,TRBV4-1,-,16,CASSQDRGGGNSPLHF,TGCGCCAGCAGCCAAGATCGGGGGGGAGGGAATTCACCCCTCCACTTT
TRBJ2-3,many,TRBV29-1,-,13,CSVAWDWADTQYF,TGCAGCGTTGCTTGGGACTGGGCAGATACGCAGTATTTT
TRBJ2-1,-,TRBV12-3/TRBV12-4,TRBD2,14,CASSARGLAGQQFF,TGTGCCAGCAGCGCCCGCGGACTAGCGGGGCAGCAGTTCTTC
TRBJ2-1,-,TRBV11-2,TRBD1,13,CASGDRLNNEQFF,TGTGCCAGCGGGGACAGGCTCAACAATGAGCAGTTCTTC
TRBJ1-1,-,TRBV29-1,-,16,CSVPYDRNVMNTEAFF,TGCAGCGTTCCGTACGACAGGAATGTAATGAACACTGAAGCTTTCTTT
TRBJ2-3,-,TRBV12-3/TRBV12-4,-,15,CASSPIGGGTDTQYF,TGTGCCAGCAGCCCCATCGGAGGGGGCACAGATACGCAGTATTTT
TRBJ2-7,few,TRBV4-1,-,15,CASSQEVHLLYEQYF,TGCGCCAGCAGCCAAGAAGTTCACTTACTTTACGAGCAGTACTTC
TRBJ1-5,few,TRBV12-3/TRBV12-4,-,12,CASSYGPQPQHF,TGTGCCAGCAGTTACGGGCCACAGCCCCAGCATTTT
TRBJ2-5,once,TRBV11-2,-,16,CASSLASQGIQETQYF,TGTGCCAGCAGCTTAGCGTCACAGGGTATTCAAGAGACCCAGTACTTC
TRBJ1-3,few,TRBV12-3/TRBV12-4,TRBD1,15,CASSFGQGAGNTIYF,TGTGCCAGCAGTTTTGGACAGGGAGCCGGAAACACCATATATTTT
TRBJ2-5,-,TRBV27,-,13,CASSLSSGGTQYF,TGTGCCAGCAGTTTGTCGAGCGGCGGGACCCAGTACTTC
TRBJ2-1,-,TRBV20-1,TRBD2,14,CSALISGGKNEQFF,TGCAGTGCTCTTATCAGCGGGGGCAAGAATGAGCAGTTCTTC
TRBJ2-3,-,TRBV20-1,-,15,CSATGGGESTDTQYF,TGCAGTGCTACTGGCGGGGGCGAAAGCACAGATACGCAGTATTTT
TRBJ2-1,once,TRBV27,-,15,CASSLSSPSYNEQFF,TGTGCCAGCAGTTTGAGCAGTCCATCATACAATGAGCAGTTCTTC
TRBJ2-7,few,TRBV7-2,-,14,CASTLQGLSYEQYF,TGTGCCAGCACCCTCCAGGGGCTCTCCTACGAGCAGTACTTC
TRBJ1-5,few,TRBV5-1,TRBD1,13,CAKRTGSNQPQHF,TGCGCAAAGAGGACAGGAAGCAATCAGCCCCAGCATTTT
TRBJ2-7,-,TRBV7-3,-,13,CASSLHRDSEQYF,TGTGCCAGCAGCTTACATCGAGACTCTGAGCAGTACTTC
TRBJ1-1,-,TRBV5-6,-,13,CASSLYRPGEAFF,TGTGCCAGCAGCTTGTACAGGCCCGGAGAAGCTTTCTTT
TRBJ1-1,-,TRBV4-1,TRBD1,17,CASSQTRGGMEDTEAFF,TGCGCCAGCAGCCAAACCAGGGGGGGAATGGAGGACACTGAAGCTTTCTTT
TRBJ2-2,-,TRBV12-5,-,15,CASGPTSSGTGELFF,TGTGCTAGTGGCCCTACTAGCTCCGGCACCGGGGAGCTGTTTTTT
TRBJ1-1,-,TRBV3-1,-,15,CASSLRGVDSSGAFF,TGTGCCAGCAGCCTCCGAGGGGTGGACAGCAGTGGGGCTTTCTTT
TRBJ2-3,few,TRBV20-1,TRBD2,14,CSAIRLARTDTQYF,TGCAGTGCTATACGACTAGCCCGCACAGATACGCAGTATTTT
TRBJ2-5,few,TRBV5-1,TRBD2,15,CASSLASSGVETQYF,TGCGCCAGCAGCTTGGCCTCTAGCGGGGTCGAGACCCAGTACTTC
TRBJ1-1,-,TRBV29-1,TRBD1,14,CSGRYGQGGTEAFF,TGCAGCGGGAGATACGGACAGGGCGGCACTGAAGCTTTCTTT
TRBJ2-5,-,TRBV5-5,-,14,CASSLVRTVETQYF,TGTGCCAGCAGCTTGGTCCGTACCGTGGAGACCCAGTACTTC
TRBJ2-3,-,TRBV11-2,TRBD2,18,CASSLGWWTSGVADTQYF,TGTGCCAGCAGCTTAGGTTGGTGGACTAGCGGGGTAGCAGATACGCAGTATTTT
TRBJ2-3,-,TRBV27,-,17,CASSFNRQGRGADTQYF,TGTGCCAGCAGTTTTAATCGGCAGGGGAGGGGAGCAGATACGCAGTATTTT
TRBJ2-5,few,TRBV5-1,TRBD1,14,CASRNGQGAETQYF,TGCGCCAGCAGGAACGGACAGGGAGCAGAGACCCAGTACTTC
TRBJ2-3,-,TRBV20-1,TRBD2,15,CSARPVLAGPDTQYF,TGCAGTGCAAGACCGGTATTAGCGGGCCCAGATACGCAGTATTTT
TRBJ2-1,-,TRBV5-6,TRBD1,19,CASSLGSGPNRGPYNEQFF,TGTGCCAGCAGCCTTGGGTCGGGGCCAAACAGGGGGCCCTACAATGAGCAGTTCTTC
TRBJ2-1,-,TRBV7-9,TRBD1,14,CASSLEGQGNEQFF,TGTGCCAGCAGCTTAGAGGGACAGGGCAATGAGCAGTTCTTC